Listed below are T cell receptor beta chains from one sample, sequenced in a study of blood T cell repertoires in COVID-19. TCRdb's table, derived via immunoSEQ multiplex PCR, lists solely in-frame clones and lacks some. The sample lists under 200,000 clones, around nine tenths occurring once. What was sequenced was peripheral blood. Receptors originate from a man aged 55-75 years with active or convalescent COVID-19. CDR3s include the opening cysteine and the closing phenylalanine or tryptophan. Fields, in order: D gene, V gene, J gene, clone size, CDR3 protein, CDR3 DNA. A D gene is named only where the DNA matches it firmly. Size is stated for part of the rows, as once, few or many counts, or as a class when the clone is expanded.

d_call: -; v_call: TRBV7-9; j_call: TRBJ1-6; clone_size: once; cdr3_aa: CASSLVESSPLHF; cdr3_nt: TGTGCCAGCAGCTTAGTTGAGAGCTCACCCCTCCACTTT
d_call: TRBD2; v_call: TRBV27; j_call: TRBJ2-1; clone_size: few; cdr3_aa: CASSSRTSGGLKQFF; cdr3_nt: TGTGCCAGCAGTTCTCGGACTAGCGGGGGCCTTAAGCAGTTCTTC
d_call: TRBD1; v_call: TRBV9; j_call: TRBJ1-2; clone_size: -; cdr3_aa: CASSLRDRGHGYTF; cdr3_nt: TGTGCCAGCAGCTTACGGGACAGGGGCCATGGCTACACCTTC
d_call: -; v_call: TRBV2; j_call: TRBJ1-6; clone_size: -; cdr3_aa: CASRQNSYNSPLHF; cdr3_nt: TGTGCCAGCAGACAGAACTCCTATAATTCACCCCTCCACTTT
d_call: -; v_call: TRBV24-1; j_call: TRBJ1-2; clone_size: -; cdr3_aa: CATSETTDYGYTF; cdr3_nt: TGTGCCACCAGTGAAACAACAGACTATGGCTACACCTTC
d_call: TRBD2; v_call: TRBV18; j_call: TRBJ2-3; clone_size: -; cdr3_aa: CASSPILAGGQGTQYF; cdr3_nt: TGTGCCAGCTCACCTATTCTAGCGGGGGGCCAGGGTACGCAGTATTTT
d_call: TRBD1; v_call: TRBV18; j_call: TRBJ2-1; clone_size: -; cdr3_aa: CASSSTGTYNEQFF; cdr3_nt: TGTGCCAGCTCATCGACAGGGACCTACAATGAGCAGTTCTTC
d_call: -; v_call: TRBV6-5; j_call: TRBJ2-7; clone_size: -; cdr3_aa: CASSPDMSSYEQYF; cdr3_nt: TGTGCCAGCAGTCCCGACATGAGCTCCTACGAGCAGTACTTC
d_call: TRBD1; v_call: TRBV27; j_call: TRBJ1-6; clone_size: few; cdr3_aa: CASSLLTGSYNSPLHF; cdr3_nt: TGTGCCAGCAGTTTATTGACAGGGTCCTATAATTCACCCCTCCACTTT
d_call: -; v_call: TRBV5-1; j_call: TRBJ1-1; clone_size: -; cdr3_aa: CASTPGGMNTEAFF; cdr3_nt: TGCGCCAGCACCCCCGGGGGGATGAACACTGAAGCTTTCTTT
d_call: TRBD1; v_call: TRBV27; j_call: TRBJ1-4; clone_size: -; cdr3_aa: CASSSLDRVEKLFF; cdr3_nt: TGTGCCAGCAGTTCTCTGGACAGGGTTGAAAAACTGTTTTTT
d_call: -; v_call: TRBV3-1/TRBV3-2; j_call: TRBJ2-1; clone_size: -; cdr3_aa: CASSQRGGEQFF; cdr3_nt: TGTGCCAGCAGCCAACGGGGAGGAGAGCAGTTCTTC
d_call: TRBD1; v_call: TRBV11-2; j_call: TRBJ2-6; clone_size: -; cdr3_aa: CASSLFQGASSGANVLTF; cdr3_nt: TGTGCCAGCAGCTTATTTCAGGGGGCTTCCTCTGGGGCCAACGTCCTGACTTTC
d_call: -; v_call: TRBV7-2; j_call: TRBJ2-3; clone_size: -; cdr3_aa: CASSSGTADTQYF; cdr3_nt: TGTGCCAGCAGCTCCGGGACTGCGGATACGCAGTATTTT
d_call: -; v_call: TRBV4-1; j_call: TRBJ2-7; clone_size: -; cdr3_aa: CASSSGVPSGEQYF; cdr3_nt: TGCGCCAGCAGCTCCGGGGTTCCCTCGGGGGAGCAGTACTTC
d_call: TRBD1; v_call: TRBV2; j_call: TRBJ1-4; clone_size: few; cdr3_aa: CASRGLTGRNEKLFF; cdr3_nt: TGTGCCAGCAGGGGTCTGACAGGGAGGAATGAAAAACTGTTTTTT
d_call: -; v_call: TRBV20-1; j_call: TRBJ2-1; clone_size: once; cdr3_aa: CSASFQVGNEQFF; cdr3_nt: TGCAGTGCTAGTTTTCAGGTTGGGAATGAGCAGTTCTTC
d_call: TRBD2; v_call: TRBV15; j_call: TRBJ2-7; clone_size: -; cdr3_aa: CATSRVSSGGVYEQYF; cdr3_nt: TGTGCCACCAGCAGAGTCAGCAGCGGGGGGGTCTACGAGCAGTACTTC
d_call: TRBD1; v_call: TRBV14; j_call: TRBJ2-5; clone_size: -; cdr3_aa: CASSQRQGFGQYF; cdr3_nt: TGTGCCAGCAGCCAAAGACAGGGGTTTGGTCAGTACTTC
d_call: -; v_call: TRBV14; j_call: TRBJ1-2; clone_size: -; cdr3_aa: CASSQGHYGYTF; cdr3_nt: TGTGCCAGCAGCCAAGGGCACTATGGCTACACCTTC
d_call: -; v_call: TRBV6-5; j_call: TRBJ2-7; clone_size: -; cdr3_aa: CASSYSTSHEQYF; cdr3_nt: TGTGCCAGCAGTTACTCGACAAGCCACGAGCAGTACTTC
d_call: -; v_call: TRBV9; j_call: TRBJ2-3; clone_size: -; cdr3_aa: CASSVAQGPDTQYF; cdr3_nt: TGTGCCAGCAGCGTAGCCCAGGGCCCAGATACGCAGTATTTT
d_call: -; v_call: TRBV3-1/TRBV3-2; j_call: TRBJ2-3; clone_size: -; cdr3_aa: CASSQGASTDTQYF; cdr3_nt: TGTGCCAGCAGCCAGGGAGCTAGCACAGATACGCAGTATTTT
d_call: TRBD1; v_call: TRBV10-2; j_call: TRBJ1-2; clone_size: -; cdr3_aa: CASSEPGQGVVYGYTF; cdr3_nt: TGCGCCAGCAGTGAGCCCGGACAGGGAGTAGTCTATGGCTACACCTTC
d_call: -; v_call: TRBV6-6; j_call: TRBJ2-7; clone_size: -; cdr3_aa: CASSKDSRRKQYF; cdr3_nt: TGTGCCAGCAGTAAAGACTCGCGGCGTAAGCAGTACTTC
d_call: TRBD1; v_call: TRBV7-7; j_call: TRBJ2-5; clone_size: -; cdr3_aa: CASSSGTGDETQYF; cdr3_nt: TGTGCCAGCAGCTCCGGGACAGGGGATGAGACCCAGTACTTC
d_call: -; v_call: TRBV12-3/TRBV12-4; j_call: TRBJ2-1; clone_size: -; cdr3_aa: CASSLGPYNEQFF; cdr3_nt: TGTGCCAGCAGTTTAGGGCCCTACAATGAGCAGTTCTTC
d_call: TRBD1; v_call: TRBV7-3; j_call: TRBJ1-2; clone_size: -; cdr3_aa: CASSLTSSRTGRDLYGYTF; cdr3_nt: TGTGCCAGCAGCTTAACGTCATCACGGACAGGGCGAGATTTATATGGCTACACCTTC
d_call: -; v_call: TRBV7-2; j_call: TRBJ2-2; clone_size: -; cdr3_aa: CASSPGTSATGELFF; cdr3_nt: TGTGCCAGCAGCCCCGGGACTTCGGCTACCGGGGAGCTGTTTTTT
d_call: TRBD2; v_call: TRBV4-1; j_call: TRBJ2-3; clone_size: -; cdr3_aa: CASSSRLAGGASTDTQYF; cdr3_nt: TGCGCCAGCAGCTCCCGACTAGCGGGGGGCGCCAGCACAGATACGCAGTATTTT
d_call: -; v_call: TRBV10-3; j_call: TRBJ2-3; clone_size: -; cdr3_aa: CAISLRGRGTDTQYF; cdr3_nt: TGTGCCATCAGCCTAAGGGGTCGGGGGACAGATACGCAGTATTTT